Presented here are 15 T cell receptor beta chains from one specimen sequenced in a study of CD8 T cells in ankylosing spondylitis. No cognate antigen is known for these TCRs. Study-level results: In ankylosing spondylitis blood, a motif of about 8 highly homologous TCR beta variants appeared characteristic.

MiXCR was run by TCRdb on the 5' RACE reads, yielding one entry per CDR3 protein. This table has under 550,000 distinct CDR3 sequences, roughly a quarter appearing once. The material sequenced was blood, either unsorted or a sorted T cell fraction (not recorded which). These receptors all stem from a male donor with ankylosing spondylitis.

This clonotype was found a few times. CDR3 sequence (DNA): TGTGCCAGCAGCGGGCATACGAACACTGAAGCTTTCTTT. This translates into CASSGHTNTEAFF. The chain links TRBV7-9 to TRBJ1-1; D gene ambiguous. Germline assignment: CDR1 SEHNR and CDR2 FQNEAQ (reference sequence). This CDR3 has 13 residues. The V end lost 5 bases, the J end lost 1 base, and 8 bases lay between the germline ends. The full variable domain, with the rest looked up from reference TRBV7-9 and TRBJ1-1, is DTGVSQNPRHKITKRGQNVTFRCDPISEHNRLYWYRQTLGQGPEFLTYFQNEAQLEKSRLLSDRFSAERPKGSFSTLEIQRTEQGDSAMYLCASSGHTNTEAFFGQGTRLTVV.

This clonotype was found a few times. The rearrangement uses TRBV5-1 and TRBJ2-1; possibly TRBD1 or TRBD2 for D (5 bases each). The V and J ends lost 7 bases and 2 bases respectively, with 13 bases between them. The CDR3 extends over 14 amino acids. The germline CDR1 and CDR2 sequences are SGHRS and YFSETQ. DNA of the CDR3: TGCGCCAGCGACGAGGGGTTAACCTACAATGAGCAGTTCTTC. Protein: CASDEGLTYNEQFF.

This clonotype was seen more than once but under ten times. The chain joins TRBV15 to TRBJ2-1, with D perhaps TRBD1 or TRBD2 (5 bases each). This CDR3 spans 13 amino acids. Germline lookup yields CDR1 LNHNV and CDR2 YYDKDF (reference sequence). Between the trimmed V and J ends, which lost 6 bases and 3 bases, there was a span of 9 bases. The CDR3: CATSRDGYNEQFF. CDR3 nucleotide sequence: TGTGCCACCAGTCGGGACGGCTACAATGAGCAGTTCTTC. Drawing the rest from reference TRBV15 and TRBJ2-1, the complete variable domain is DAMVIQNPRYQVTQFGKPVTLSCSQTLNHNVMYWYQQKSSQAPKLLFHYYDKDFNNEADTPDNFQSRRPNTSFCFLDIRSPGLGDTAMYLCATSRDGYNEQFFGPGTRLTVL.

This clonotype has just a few counts. The genes are TRBV7-6 and TRBJ1-1, with 8 bases identical to TRBD1. The V gene's germline CDR1 is SGHVS and CDR2 FNYEAQ. V lost 5 bases, J lost 1 base, and 3 bases stayed unmatched. The CDR3 covers 14 residues. CDR3 amino acids: CASSPGGRNTEAFF. CDR3 sequence (DNA): TGTGCCAGCAGCCCAGGGGGCCGGAACACTGAAGCTTTCTTT.

This clonotype showed up many times. The gene calls are TRBV7-6 and TRBJ2-1, with 9 bases lining up with TRBD2. Germline trimming cut 1 base from V and 9 bases from J; bases unmatched to any gene: 7. CDR1 and CDR2 from the germline V gene are SGHVS and FNYEAQ. The CDR3 contains 15 residues. CDR3 protein: CASSLGLAGVVEQFF. The CDR3 coding sequence is TGTGCCAGCAGCTTAGGGTTAGCGGGAGTGGTTGAGCAGTTCTTC. Full variable domain (remainder filled in from reference TRBV7-6 and TRBJ2-1): GAGVSQSPRYKVTKRGQDVALRCDPISGHVSLYWYRQALGQGPEFLTYFNYEAQQDKSGLPNDRFSAERPEGSISTLTIQRTEQRDSAMYRCASSLGLAGVVEQFFGPGTRLTVL.

The rearrangement joins TRBV5-1 to TRBJ2-1, with 10 positions matching TRBD2. The length of the CDR3 is 17 residues. V shed 4 bases and J 2 bases; nucleotides not matched to a gene: 9. CDR1 is SGHRS, CDR2 YFSETQ, per germline. This CDR3 reads CASSPISGRSTYNEQFF. The CDR3 region has the DNA TGCGCCAGCAGCCCGATTAGCGGGAGGTCGACCTACAATGAGCAGTTCTTC.

The genes are TRBV18 and TRBJ2-1; 11 nucleotides align to TRBD2. Unmatched junction bases numbered 6, after V lost 3 bases and J lost 5 bases. Germline values: CDR1 KGHSH, CDR2 LQKENI. The CDR3 is 16 residues long. The CDR3 is CASSPLAGGPNNEQFF. CDR3 nucleotides: TGTGCCAGCTCACCGTTAGCGGGAGGGCCTAACAATGAGCAGTTCTTC.

This sequence joins TRBV12-3 or TRBV12-4 and TRBJ1-2; 9 bases are a match to TRBD1. CDR3 length: 15 residues. V lost 5 bases to trimming and J lost 2 bases; unmatched junction nucleotides: 6. In DNA form, the CDR3 reads TGTGCCAGCAGTCTTGGAGGACAGGGGAACTATGGCTACACCTTC. This translates into CASSLGGQGNYGYTF.

This clonotype was detected ten times or more. The rearrangement joins TRBV4-1 to TRBJ2-1; 7 positions agree with TRBD2. The CDR3 has 15 residues. V shed 4 bases and J 0 bases; nucleotides not matched to a gene: 3. In germline, CDR1 is MGHRA, CDR2 YSYEKL. The CDR3 DNA follows: TGCGCCAGCAGCCGGGGGGGGAGCTCCTACAATGAGCAGTTCTTC. This sequence encodes CASSRGGSSYNEQFF.

J is TRBJ2-7 and V is TRBV7-2, with D uncertain. Looked up from germline, CDR1 is SGHTA and CDR2 is FQGNSA. The CDR3 length is 16 residues. Trimming took off 4 bases at V and 0 bases at J, with 16 bases between the two ends. CDR3 sequence (DNA): TGTGCCAGCAGCTCGATGGAGACTTCTTACTCCTACGAGCAGTACTTC. Amino acids: CASSSMETSYSYEQYF. The full variable domain, rest sourced from reference TRBV7-2 and TRBJ2-7, is GAGVSQSPSNKVTEKGKDVELRCDPISGHTALYWYRQSLGQGLEFLIYFQGNSAPDKSGLPSDRFSAERTGGSVSTLTIQRTQQEDSAVYLCASSSMETSYSYEQYFGPGTRLTVT.

This clonotype appeared a few times. CDR3 sequence reads: CSVGTSGGSYNEQFF. The CDR3 nucleotides read TGCAGCGTTGGCACTAGCGGGGGATCCTACAATGAGCAGTTCTTC. This sequence joins TRBV29-1 and TRBJ2-1; TRBD2 agrees at 11 bases. CDR1 is SQVTM, CDR2 ANQGSEA, per germline. The junction had 3 bases not matched to a gene; V was cut back by 4 bases and J by 1 base. CDR3 length equals 15 residues.

This clonotype was observed a few times. J is TRBJ1-1 and V is TRBV2, with D uncertain. The CDR3 consists of 13 residues. V lost 5 bases, J lost 2 bases, and 9 bases lay in between. Germline CDR1 SNHLY, CDR2 FYNNEI. The CDR3 region has the DNA TGTGCCAGCAGTATAAAGACCAACACTGAAGCTTTCTTT. This translates into CASSIKTNTEAFF.

This clonotype came up a few times. V usage is TRBV11-2 and J usage is TRBJ2-3; the D gene is possibly TRBD2 (6 bases). Germline CDR1 is SGHAT and CDR2 is FQNNGV. The V end was cut by 5 bases, the J end by 1 base, with 13 bases between. This CDR3 is built from 15 residues. The CDR3 sequence is CASSRGGTGTDTQYF. CDR3 DNA sequence: TGTGCCAGCAGCCGAGGAGGGACGGGCACAGATACGCAGTATTTT.

This clonotype occurred a few times. The chain links TRBV6-4 to TRBJ2-1; D uncertain. Trimming took off 3 bases at V and 9 bases at J, with 15 bases between the two ends. Per the germline V gene, CDR1 is MRHNA and CDR2 is SNTAGT. This CDR3 is 14 amino acids long. This chain's CDR3 is CASSESSSRGEQFF. The CDR3 region has the DNA TGTGCCAGCAGTGAGTCCTCATCCCGTGGTGAGCAGTTCTTC.

The chain joins TRBV5-5 to TRBJ2-7; tentative D call: TRBD1 (6 bases). Germline V gene sequence: CDR1 SGHKS, CDR2 YYEKEE (reference sequence). The CDR3 is 15 amino acids. Between the trimmed V and J ends, which lost 1 base and 0 bases, there was a span of 11 bases. The CDR3 region has the DNA TGTGCCAGCAGCTTGTCGACGGACAGCTCCTACGAGCAGTACGTC. Its translation: CASSLSTDSSYEQYV.